The clone carrying this TCR beta chain was detected once. The target antigen is unknown. This entry belongs to a study of OX40 agonist ivuxolimab in advanced cancers. About the research overall: As their treatment, patients were administered ivuxolimab, an agonistic anti-OX40 (CD134) antibody. At under 85% male, the cohort had a mean age of about 60 years, ranging from about 23 to 79.

Trimming cost V 8 bases and J 9 bases; bases outside gene matches: 11. The CDR3 covers 14 residues. Germline V gene sequence: CDR1 MNHEY, CDR2 SVGAGI. Study-level points and caveats: Individuals who were partial responders at 0.1-3.0 mg/kg had clonal expansion that ranked among the lowest. The study did not work out the antigen specificity of the expanded peripheral T cells.

This table comes from immunoSEQ multiplex PCR, and its TCRdb copy is limited to in-frame clones, with some not included. This table has roughly 34,000 clones, about nine tenths appearing once. The clonotype was recovered from an adult with an advanced solid tumor such as melanoma, head and neck, liver or kidney cancer. The input for sequencing was CD4+ or CD8+ T cells sorted from blood, taken in a trial of the OX40 agonist ivuxolimab. V is TRBV6-5 and J is TRBJ2-1; 9 nucleotides agree with TRBD1. The CDR3 loop is CASGRDRDTGEQFF. The CDR3 nucleotides read TGTGCCAGCGGGAGGGACAGGGATACCGGTGAGCAGTTCTTC.